These 12 T cell receptor beta chains originate from one sample sequenced in a study of T-cell reconstitution after alpha-beta-depleted transplantation in children. Unique molecular identifiers were built into the TCRbeta library. TCRdb redid the calling of the PCR reads with MiXCR, one entry per CDR3 protein. Here the sample spans roughly 570,000 distinct CDR3 sequences, around 27% being singletons. The material was PBMCs, obtained before TCRalphabeta/CD19-depleted stem cell transplant. The receptors shown here come from a boy in the first two years of life with Wiskott-Aldrich syndrome, due to receive a stem cell transplant.

The chain carries TRBV11-2 and TRBJ1-2, with D hard to call. CDR1 SGHAT and CDR2 FQNNGV come from the germline V gene. V lost 2 bases to trimming and J lost 4 bases, with 8 bases between them. The length of the CDR3 is 13 residues. CDR3 sequence (DNA): TGTGCCAGCAGCTTACTGGGAAGCTATGGCTACACCTTC. Its protein is CASSLLGSYGYTF.

The chain employs TRBV10-3 and TRBJ1-1; maybe TRBD1 (5 bases). Germline loops: CDR1 ENHRY, CDR2 SYGVKD. This CDR3 spans 15 amino acids. The V end was cut by 0 bases, the J end by 7 bases, with 15 bases between. The CDR3 loop reads CAISESGQGKGEAFF. In DNA form, the CDR3 reads TGTGCCATCAGTGAGTCGGGGCAGGGAAAAGGTGAAGCTTTCTTT.

This clonotype was detected a few times. At one of its ends the junction is not consistent with the germline gene, which may arise from a read error. This sequence joins TRBV9 and TRBJ1-6; a weak D match, TRBD1 (6 bases). There are 15 residues in the CDR3. Germline V gene sequence: CDR1 SGDLS, CDR2 YYNGEE. For the CDR3, the DNA is TGTGCCAGCAGCGTCCTGGACAGCGATAATTCCCCCCTCCACTTT. Protein sequence: CASSVLDSDNSPLHF.

The CDR3 region is CATSTVSGRAGNEQFF. As DNA, the CDR3 is TGTGCCACCAGCACCGTTAGCGGGAGGGCCGGGAATGAGCAGTTCTTC. The V and J genes are TRBV15 and TRBJ2-1; 11 bases are shared with TRBD2. The germline V gene has CDR1 LNHNV and CDR2 YYDKDF (reference sequence). The CDR3 extends over 16 amino acids. With 4 bases clipped from V and 7 bases from J, the junction kept 9 bases outside the gene matches.

This clonotype has a handful of counts. The gene calls are TRBV5-5 and TRBJ2-1; D gene unclear. The germline CDR1 and CDR2 sequences are SGHKS and YYEKEE (reference sequence). This CDR3 is 14 amino acids long. Trimming shortened V by 6 bases and J by 7 bases, and 17 bases separated the two germline ends. Written as DNA, the CDR3 is TGTGCCAGCACCCTCGACTGGGCCTTGAATGAGCAGTTCTTC. It translates to CASTLDWALNEQFF.

This chain connects TRBV25-1 to TRBJ2-6, with unresolved D. Germline values: CDR1 MGHDK, CDR2 SYGVNS. Trimming took off 0 bases at V and 4 bases at J, with 7 bases between the two ends. The CDR3 has 15 residues. CDR3 bases: TGTGCCAGCAGTGAATACGATGAAGGGGCCAACGTCCTGACTTTC. Translating gives CASSEYDEGANVLTF.

This clonotype appeared a few times. This chain connects TRBV20-1 to TRBJ2-1; 7 nucleotides match TRBD2. The CDR3 totals 14 residues. After removal of 3 bases from V and 7 bases from J, the junction contained 9 bases not matched to a gene. Germline V gives CDR1 DFQATT, CDR2 SNEGSKA (reference sequence). The CDR3 loop reads CSASLLAVYNEQFF. For the CDR3, the DNA is TGCAGTGCTAGCCTCCTAGCGGTCTATAATGAGCAGTTCTTC.

The table lists this clonotype with many counts. V usage is TRBV12-3 or TRBV12-4 and J usage is TRBJ2-7, with 10 bases lining up with TRBD2. This CDR3 region has 14 residues. Trimming at V came to 6 bases and at J to 3 bases, leaving 5 bases not matched to a gene. As DNA, the CDR3 is TGTGCCAGCAGCTCGAGGACTAGCGGCTACGAGCAGTACTTC. Its protein is CASSSRTSGYEQYF.

This chain joins TRBV5-1 and TRBJ2-5, with D perhaps matching TRBD1 (6 bases). Per germline, CDR1 SGHRS and CDR2 YFSETQ. Trimming shortened V by 1 base and J by 3 bases, and 16 bases separated the two germline ends. CDR3 length: 16 amino acids. The CDR3 here is CASSLTTGTLEETQYF. The CDR3 nucleotides read TGCGCCAGCAGCTTGACGACAGGAACGTTAGAAGAGACCCAGTACTTC.

This chain uses TRBV10-3 with TRBJ1-4; the D is unclear. The CDR3 sequence is 13 residues long. The V and J ends lost 6 bases and 8 bases respectively, with 13 bases between them. The germline gives CDR1 ENHRY, CDR2 SYGVKD. The CDR3 protein is CAISPGLAEKLFF. The CDR3 DNA reads as TGTGCCATCAGCCCAGGCTTGGCGGAAAAACTGTTTTTT.

This clonotype was observed a handful of times. This rearrangement joins TRBV5-1 to TRBJ2-1; D possibly corresponds to TRBD2 (6 bases). This CDR3 contains 14 residues. Trimming shortened V by 4 bases and J by 5 bases, and 13 bases separated the two germline ends. Germline values: CDR1 SGHRS, CDR2 YFSETQ. The CDR3, as DNA: TGCGCCAGCAGCCAAACTGGACTAAACAATGAGCAGTTCTTC. Translating gives CASSQTGLNNEQFF.

This clonotype came up a few times. The rearrangement joins TRBV6-1 to TRBJ2-2; 13 bases are shared with TRBD2. This CDR3 is built from 18 residues. J was trimmed by 1 base and V by 4 bases; bases with no gene match: 6. Germline CDR1 and CDR2: MNHNS and SASEGT. DNA of the CDR3: TGTGCCAGCAGTGTTGGACTAGCGGGAGCGGGGAACACCGGGGAGCTGTTTTTT. Translated: CASSVGLAGAGNTGELFF.